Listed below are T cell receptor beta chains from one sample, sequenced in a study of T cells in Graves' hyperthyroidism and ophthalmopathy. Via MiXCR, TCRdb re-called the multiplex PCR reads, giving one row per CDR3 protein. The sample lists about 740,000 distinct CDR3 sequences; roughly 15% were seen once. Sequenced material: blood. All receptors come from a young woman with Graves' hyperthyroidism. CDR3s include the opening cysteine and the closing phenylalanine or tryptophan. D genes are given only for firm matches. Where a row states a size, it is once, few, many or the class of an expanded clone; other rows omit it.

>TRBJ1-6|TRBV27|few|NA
CASSFTSGRNSPLHF
TGTGCCAGCAGTTTCACCTCGGGTCGAAATTCACCCCTCCACTTT
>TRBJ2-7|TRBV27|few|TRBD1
CASSLLGDRYEQYF
TGTGCCAGCAGTTTATTGGGGGACAGGTACGAGCAGTACTTC
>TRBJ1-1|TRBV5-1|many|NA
CASSLGTFDTEAFF
TGCGCCAGCAGCCTGGGGACCTTCGACACTGAAGCTTTCTTT
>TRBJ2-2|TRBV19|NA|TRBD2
CASSNPGLAANTGELFF
TGTGCCAGTAGTAACCCGGGACTAGCGGCGAACACCGGGGAGCTGTTTTTT
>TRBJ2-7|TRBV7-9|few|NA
CASSSGSGSPYEQYF
TGTGCCAGCAGCTCAGGGTCTGGTTCTCCCTACGAGCAGTACTTC
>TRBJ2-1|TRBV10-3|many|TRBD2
CAISARGEGLNEQFF
TGTGCCATCAGTGCCCGGGGGGAGGGTCTCAATGAGCAGTTCTTC
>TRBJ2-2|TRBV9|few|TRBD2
CASSVVGTSGRTGELFF
TGTGCCAGCAGCGTAGTAGGGACTAGCGGGAGGACCGGGGAGCTGTTTTTT
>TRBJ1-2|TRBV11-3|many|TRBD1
CASSSSTGTGLNYGYTF
TGTGCCAGCAGCTCGAGCACCGGGACAGGACTTAACTATGGCTACACCTTC
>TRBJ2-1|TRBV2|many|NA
CASAPTGVYNEQFF
TGTGCCAGCGCCCCCACGGGGGTATACAATGAGCAGTTCTTC
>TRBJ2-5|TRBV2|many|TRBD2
CASSRLAGGSGGQETQYF
TGTGCCAGCAGTAGGCTAGCGGGAGGTTCCGGAGGACAAGAGACCCAGTACTTC
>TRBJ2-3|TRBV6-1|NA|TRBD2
CAVGAGAIDTQYF
TGTGCCGTGGGAGCGGGAGCGATCGATACGCAGTATTTT
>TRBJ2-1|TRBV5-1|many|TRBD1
CASRNRQGSRYNEQFF
TGCGCCAGCAGGAACCGACAGGGGTCAAGATACAATGAGCAGTTCTTC
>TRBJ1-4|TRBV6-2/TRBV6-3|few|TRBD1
CASGSDRAGNEKLFF
TGTGCCAGCGGCTCGGACAGGGCGGGTAATGAAAAACTGTTTTTT
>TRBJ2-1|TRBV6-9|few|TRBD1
CASSYGTGEPYNEQFF
TGTGCCAGCAGTTATGGAACAGGGGAGCCCTACAATGAGCAGTTCTTC
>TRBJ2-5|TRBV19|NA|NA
CASSIGGGGSWSETQYF
TGTGCCAGTAGTATTGGTGGAGGGGGCTCGTGGAGCGAGACCCAGTACTTC
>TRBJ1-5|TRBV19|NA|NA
CASSIVRGTYQPQHF
TGTGCCAGTAGTATAGTGAGAGGGACCTATCAGCCCCAGCATTTT
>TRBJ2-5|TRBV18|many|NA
CASSPTSRETQYF
TGTGCCAGCTCACCTACTAGCAGGGAGACCCAGTACTTC
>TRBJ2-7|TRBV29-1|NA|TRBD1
CSASGQGGNEQYF
TGCAGCGCCTCGGGACAGGGGGGTAACGAGCAGTACTTC
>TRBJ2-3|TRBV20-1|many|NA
CSATRGAGTDTQYF
TGCAGTGCTACTCGGGGGGCCGGCACAGATACGCAGTATTTT
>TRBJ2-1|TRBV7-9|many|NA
CASGTGNYNEQFF
TGTGCCAGCGGGACTGGAAACTACAATGAGCAGTTCTTC
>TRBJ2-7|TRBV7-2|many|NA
CASSWTERYEQYF
TGTGCCAGCAGCTGGACAGAACGCTACGAGCAGTACTTC
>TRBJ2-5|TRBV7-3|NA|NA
CASSNRTQYF
TGTGCCAGCAGCAACAGGACCCAGTACTTC
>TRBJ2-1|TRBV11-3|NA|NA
CASTLVGGEQFF
TGTGCCAGCACCCTAGTTGGGGGTGAGCAGTTCTTC
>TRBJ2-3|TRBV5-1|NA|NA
CASSPGLGSNTDTQYF
TGCGCCAGCAGCCCCGGTTTGGGATCGAACACAGATACGCAGTATTTT
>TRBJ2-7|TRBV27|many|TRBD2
CASSRGTSWYEQYF
TGTGCCAGCAGTAGAGGGACTAGTTGGTACGAGCAGTACTTC
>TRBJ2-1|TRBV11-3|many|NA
CASSPSRANEQFF
TGTGCCAGCAGCCCCTCTAGAGCTAATGAGCAGTTCTTC
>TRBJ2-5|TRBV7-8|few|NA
CASSLAQVGDLQETQYF
TGTGCCAGCAGCTTAGCGCAGGTAGGGGACCTCCAAGAGACCCAGTACTTC
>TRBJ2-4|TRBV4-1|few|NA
CASSQLQLAKNIQYF
TGCGCCAGCAGCCAGCTACAGTTAGCCAAAAACATTCAGTACTTC
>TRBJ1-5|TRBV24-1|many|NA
CATSDYSNQPQHF
TGTGCCACCAGTGATTATAGCAATCAGCCCCAGCATTTT
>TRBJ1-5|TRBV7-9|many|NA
CASSLGSDLNQPQHF
TGTGCCAGCAGTTTAGGATCCGACCTTAATCAGCCCCAGCATTTT
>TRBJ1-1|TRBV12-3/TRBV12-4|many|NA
CATLDMNTEAFF
TGTGCCACCCTGGACATGAACACTGAAGCTTTCTTT
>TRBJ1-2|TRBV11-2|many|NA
CASSFQAGDYGYTF
TGTGCCAGCAGCTTCCAGGCAGGGGACTATGGCTACACCTTC
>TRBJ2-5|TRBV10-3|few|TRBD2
CAISESASGPQETQYF
TGTGCCATCAGTGAGTCGGCTAGCGGGCCCCAAGAGACCCAGTACTTC
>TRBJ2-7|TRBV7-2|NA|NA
CASSPRGGAGIGEQYF
TGTGCCAGCAGCCCGCGTGGGGGGGCAGGTATAGGCGAGCAGTACTTC
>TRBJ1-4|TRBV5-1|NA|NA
CASSLGQIATNEKLFF
TGCGCCAGCAGCTTGGGGCAGATAGCAACTAATGAAAAACTGTTTTTT
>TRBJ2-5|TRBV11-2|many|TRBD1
CASSLVGQGQETQYF
TGTGCCAGCAGCTTAGTGGGACAGGGACAAGAGACCCAGTACTTC
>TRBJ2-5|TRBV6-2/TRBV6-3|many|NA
CASRTAGTQETQYF
TGTGCCAGCAGAACAGCGGGTACTCAAGAGACCCAGTACTTC
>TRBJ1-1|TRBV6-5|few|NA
CASSYGGTMNTEAFF
TGTGCCAGCAGTTACGGGGGGACCATGAACACTGAAGCTTTCTTT
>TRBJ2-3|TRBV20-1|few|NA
CSASLDTDTQYF
TGCAGTGCTAGTCTAGACACAGATACGCAGTATTTT
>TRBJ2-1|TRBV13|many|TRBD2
CASSLVVSGREDEQFF
TGTGCCAGCAGCTTAGTGGTTAGCGGGAGGGAGGATGAGCAGTTCTTC
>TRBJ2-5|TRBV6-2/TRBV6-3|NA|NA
CASSFLLGHQETQYF
TGTGCCAGCAGTTTTCTGCTAGGTCATCAAGAGACCCAGTACTTC
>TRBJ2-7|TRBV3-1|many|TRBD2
CASSQALAAEQYF
TGTGCCAGCAGCCAAGCGCTAGCGGCAGAGCAGTACTTC
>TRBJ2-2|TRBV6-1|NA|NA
CASSDERVSDTGELFF
TGTGCCAGCAGTGATGAGCGGGTTTCAGACACCGGGGAGCTGTTTTTT
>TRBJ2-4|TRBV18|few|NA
CASSPDQKNIQYF
TGTGCCAGCTCACCGGACCAAAAAAACATTCAGTACTTC
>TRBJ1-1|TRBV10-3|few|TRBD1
CAIRETGDTEAFF
TGTGCCATCAGGGAGACAGGGGACACTGAAGCTTTCTTT
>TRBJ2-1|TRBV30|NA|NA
CAWSPRTRGNEQFF
TGTGCCTGGTCCCCTAGGACGAGGGGCAATGAGCAGTTCTTC
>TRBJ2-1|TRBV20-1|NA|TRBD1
CSAMVPRGQVSYNEQFF
TGCAGTGCGATGGTCCCCAGGGGGCAGGTGTCCTACAATGAGCAGTTCTTC
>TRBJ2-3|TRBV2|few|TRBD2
CASRLGTSGSDTQYF
TGTGCCAGCAGACTGGGAACTAGCGGGAGTGATACGCAGTATTTT
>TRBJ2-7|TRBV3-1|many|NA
CASSQAILESEQYF
TGTGCCAGCAGCCAAGCCATACTAGAATCCGAGCAGTACTTC
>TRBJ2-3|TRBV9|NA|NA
CASTASDRTDTQYF
TGTGCCAGCACCGCCTCGGACAGAACAGATACGCAGTATTTT
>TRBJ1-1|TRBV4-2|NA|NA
CASSPTPSLNTEAFF
TGTGCCAGCAGCCCAACCCCCAGCTTGAACACTGAAGCTTTCTTT
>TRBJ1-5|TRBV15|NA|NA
CATSRGNRESQPQHF
TGTGCCACCAGCAGAGGGAACAGGGAAAGTCAGCCCCAGCATTTT
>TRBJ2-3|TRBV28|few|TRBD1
CASSPAGTGSTDTQYF
TGTGCCAGCAGTCCGGCGGGGACAGGGAGTACAGATACGCAGTATTTT
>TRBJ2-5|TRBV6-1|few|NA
CASRPQGYETQYF
TGTGCCAGCAGGCCTCAGGGGTACGAGACCCAGTACTTC